This T cell receptor (beta chain) was sequenced in a study of blood T cell repertoires in COVID-19. Study-wide background: Acute-phase and convalescent COVID-19 samples originated in the United States, Italy and Spain.

The table lists this clone with a count of one. Assay used: immunoSEQ multiplex PCR; TCRdb lists only in-frame clones, some missing. The data hold approximately 150,000 clones, with around 80% observed a single time. The CDR3 has 15 residues. Trimming shortened V by 2 bases and J by 6 bases, and 17 bases separated the two germline ends. The germline V gene has CDR1 SEHNR and CDR2 FQNEAQ (reference sequence). Across about two dozen US areas, participants ranged in age from about 18 to 90 years. This TCR came from a man in his forties with acute COVID-19. The sequencing sample was made of PBMCs or T cells enriched from blood (not recorded which). The chain carries TRBV7-9 and TRBJ2-7; possibly TRBD2 for D (5 bases). In DNA, the CDR3 is TGTGCCAGCAGCTTATGGGCAGACCGGGCGGGCGAGCAGTACTTC. Translated, it gives CASSLWADRAGEQYF.